A selection of T cell receptor beta chains follows, all from one sample in a study of OX40 agonist ivuxolimab in advanced cancers. Here immunoSEQ multiplex PCR was the method, and the copy in TCRdb shows in-frame clones only, minus some. The sample yields 37,000 or so clones, about 85% seen once. The source was CD4+ or CD8+ T cells sorted from blood, collected in a trial of the OX40 agonist ivuxolimab. These receptors originate from an adult with an advanced solid tumor such as melanoma, head and neck, liver or kidney cancer. CDR3s include the opening cysteine and the closing phenylalanine or tryptophan. Fields, in order: J gene, V gene, D gene, clone size, CDR3 protein, CDR3 DNA. D genes are given only for firm matches. Clone size, where shown, is once, few, many, or a class for clones that have expanded.

>TRBJ2-7|TRBV4-1|.|.
CASSQGSGKQGHYEQYF
TGCGCCAGCAGCCAAGGGAGCGGAAAACAGGGCCACTACGAGCAGTACTTC
>TRBJ1-1|TRBV28|.|.
CASTLPGANEAFF
TGTGCCAGCACCCTGCCGGGCGCGAATGAAGCTTTCTTT
>TRBJ2-1|TRBV18|.|.
CASSPIAGMEVGQFF
TGTGCCAGCTCACCTATAGCTGGTATGGAGGTTGGGCAGTTCTTC
>TRBJ2-7|TRBV7-1|.|.
CASSSETGLGESGNEQYF
TGTGCCAGCAGCTCCGAGACCGGTCTCGGGGAGTCAGGAAACGAGCAGTACTTC
>TRBJ2-7|TRBV18|.|.
CASSQGGGRGLDYYEQYF
TGTGCCAGCTCACAAGGGGGAGGGAGGGGACTCGACTACTACGAGCAGTACTTC
>TRBJ2-7|TRBV9|TRBD2|once
CASSVRLADEQYF
TGTGCCAGCAGCGTACGACTAGCGGACGAGCAGTACTTC
>TRBJ1-2|TRBV5-6|TRBD1|.
CASSLPGQGNGYTF
TGTGCCAGCAGCCTACCGGGACAGGGTAACGGCTACACCTTC
>TRBJ1-4|TRBV28|.|.
CASSPSGFKEKLFF
TGTGCCAGCAGTCCCTCGGGTTTTAAGGAAAAACTGTTTTTT
>TRBJ2-1|TRBV29-1|.|.
CSVGGKARGDEQFF
TGCAGCGTTGGGGGGAAGGCCCGAGGCGATGAGCAGTTCTTC
>TRBJ2-2|TRBV19|.|.
CASSSWVEGTGELFF
TGTGCCAGTAGCTCCTGGGTAGAGGGCACCGGGGAGCTGTTTTTT
>TRBJ2-5|TRBV4-1|TRBD2|few
CASSPGRREYRETQYF
TGCGCCAGCAGTCCCGGCCGGCGGGAGTATAGGGAGACCCAGTACTTC
>TRBJ1-5|TRBV7-8|.|.
CASSLAGDLNQPQHF
TGTGCCAGCAGCTTAGCCGGGGATTTAAATCAGCCCCAGCATTTT
>TRBJ2-1|TRBV2|.|.
CASSDLVAGGEQFF
TGTGCCAGCAGTGATTTGGTGGCAGGCGGTGAGCAGTTCTTC
>TRBJ1-6|TRBV5-1|.|.
CASSLEGGNNSPLHF
TGCGCCAGCAGCTTGGAGGGGGGCAATAATTCACCCCTCCACTTT
>TRBJ1-2|TRBV13|TRBD1|.
CASSPRRGQGAGGYTF
TGTGCCAGCAGCCCCCGGAGGGGACAGGGGGCGGGTGGCTACACCTTC
>TRBJ1-6|TRBV6-6|.|.
CASSYNGQVSPLHF
TGTGCCAGCAGTTACAACGGTCAGGTATCACCCCTCCACTTT
>TRBJ1-5|TRBV2|.|.
CASMGETNQPQHF
TGTGCCAGTATGGGGGAGACCAATCAGCCCCAGCATTTT
>TRBJ2-1|TRBV19|TRBD1|.
CASSITGQGYNEQFF
TGTGCCAGTAGTATTACGGGACAGGGCTACAATGAGCAGTTCTTC
>TRBJ1-2|TRBV7-8|.|.
CASSFSGGYTF
TGTGCCAGCAGCTTTTCCGGTGGCTACACCTTC
>TRBJ2-7|TRBV11-3|TRBD2|.
CASSAGGSSYEQYF
TGTGCCAGCAGCGCTGGCGGGAGCTCCTACGAGCAGTACTTC
>TRBJ1-5|TRBV5-1|TRBD1|.
CASSLVAGGVGQPQHF
TGCGCCAGCAGCTTGGTGGCAGGGGGCGTGGGTCAGCCCCAGCATTTT
>TRBJ2-3|TRBV6-1|.|.
CASSEWGDWSTDTQYF
TGTGCCAGCAGTGAATGGGGGGACTGGAGCACAGATACGCAGTATTTT
>TRBJ1-6|TRBV2|TRBD1|.
CASSEEQGESPLHF
TGTGCCAGCAGTGAGGAACAGGGGGAATCACCCCTCCACTTT
>TRBJ1-3|TRBV2|.|.
CASSEEANTIYF
TGTGCCAGCAGTGAGGAGGCAAACACCATATATTTT
>TRBJ2-1|TRBV9|.|.
CASSEGPLHNEQFF
TGTGCCAGCAGCGAGGGACCACTTCACAATGAGCAGTTCTTC
>TRBJ2-1|TRBV29-1|.|.
CSVRDGGSYNEQFF
TGCAGCGTGAGAGACGGGGGCTCCTACAATGAGCAGTTCTTC
>TRBJ2-3|TRBV29-1|.|once
CSVEGGMGNPDTQYF
TGCAGCGTTGAAGGGGGGATGGGGAACCCAGATACGCAGTATTTT
>TRBJ1-5|TRBV5-1|.|.
CASSPGNPSNQPQHF
TGCGCCAGCAGCCCTGGGAACCCTAGCAATCAGCCCCAGCATTTT
>TRBJ2-3|TRBV11-2|.|.
CASSLSTDTQYF
TGTGCCAGCAGCTTAAGCACAGATACGCAGTATTTT
>TRBJ2-3|TRBV5-1|TRBD2|.
CASSSRDYQDTQYF
TGCGCCAGCAGCTCCCGGGACTACCAAGATACGCAGTATTTT
>TRBJ2-2|TRBV28|.|once
CASSPAGRAGELFF
TGTGCCAGCAGTCCGGCGGGGAGAGCCGGGGAGCTGTTTTTT
>TRBJ2-1|TRBV10-3|.|.
CAISQTHSSYNEQFF
TGTGCCATCAGTCAGACTCATAGCTCCTACAATGAGCAGTTCTTC
>TRBJ2-5|TRBV23-1|TRBD1|.
CASSQPRDRGRETQYF
TGCGCCAGCAGTCAGCCCCGGGACAGGGGGCGAGAGACCCAGTACTTC
>TRBJ1-6|TRBV19|.|.
CASTGTLNSPLHF
TGTGCCAGTACGGGGACACTGAATTCACCCCTCCACTTT
>TRBJ2-2|TRBV5-1|.|.
CASSLAHTGELFF
TGCGCCAGCAGCTTGGCCCACACCGGGGAGCTGTTTTTT